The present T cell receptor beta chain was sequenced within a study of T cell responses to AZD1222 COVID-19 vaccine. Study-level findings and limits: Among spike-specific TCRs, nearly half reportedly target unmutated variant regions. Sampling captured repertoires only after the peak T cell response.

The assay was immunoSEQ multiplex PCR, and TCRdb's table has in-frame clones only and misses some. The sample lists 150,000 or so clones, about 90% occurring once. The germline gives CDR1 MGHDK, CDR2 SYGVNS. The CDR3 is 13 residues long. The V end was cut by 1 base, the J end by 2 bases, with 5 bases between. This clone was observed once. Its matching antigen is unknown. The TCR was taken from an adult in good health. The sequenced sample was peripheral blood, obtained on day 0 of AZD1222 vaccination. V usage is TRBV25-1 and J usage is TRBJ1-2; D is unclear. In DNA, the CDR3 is TGTGCCAGCAGTGAATTAACCAACTATGGCTACACCTTC. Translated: CASSELTNYGYTF.